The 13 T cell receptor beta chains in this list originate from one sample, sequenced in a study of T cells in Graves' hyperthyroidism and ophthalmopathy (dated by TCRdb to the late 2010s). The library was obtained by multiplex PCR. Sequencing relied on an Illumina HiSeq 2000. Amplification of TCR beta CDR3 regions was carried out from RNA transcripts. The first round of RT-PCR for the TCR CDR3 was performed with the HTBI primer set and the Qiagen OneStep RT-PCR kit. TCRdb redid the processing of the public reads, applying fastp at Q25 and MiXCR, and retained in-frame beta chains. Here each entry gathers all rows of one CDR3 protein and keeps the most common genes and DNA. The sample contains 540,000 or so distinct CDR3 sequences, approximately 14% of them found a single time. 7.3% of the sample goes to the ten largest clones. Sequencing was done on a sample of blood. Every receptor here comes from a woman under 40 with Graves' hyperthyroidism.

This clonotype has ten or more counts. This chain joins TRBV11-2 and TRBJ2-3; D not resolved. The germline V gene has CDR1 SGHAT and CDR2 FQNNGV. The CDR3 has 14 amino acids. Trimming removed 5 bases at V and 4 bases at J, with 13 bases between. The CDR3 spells CASSLARFPDTQYF. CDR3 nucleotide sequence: TGTGCCAGCAGCCTTGCCCGGTTCCCAGATACGCAGTATTTT.

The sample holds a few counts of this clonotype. CDR3 nucleotides: TGTGCCAGCAACCAATGGGAAGGGGCTCACTCTGGGGCCAACGTCCTGACTTTC. It is translated as CASNQWEGAHSGANVLTF. The chain recombines TRBV2 with TRBJ2-6, with D possibly matching TRBD1 (5 bases). Trimming pared 7 bases from V and 0 bases from J, leaving 19 bases between. The CDR3 sequence is 18 residues long. Germline V gives CDR1 SNHLY, CDR2 FYNNEI.

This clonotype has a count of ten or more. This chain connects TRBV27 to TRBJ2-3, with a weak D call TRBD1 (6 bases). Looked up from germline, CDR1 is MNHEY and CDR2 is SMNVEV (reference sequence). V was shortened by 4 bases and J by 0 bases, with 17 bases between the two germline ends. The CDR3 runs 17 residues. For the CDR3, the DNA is TGTGCCAGCAGTTCTGGATGGGTGGGACAAAGCACAGATACGCAGTATTTT. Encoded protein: CASSSGWVGQSTDTQYF.

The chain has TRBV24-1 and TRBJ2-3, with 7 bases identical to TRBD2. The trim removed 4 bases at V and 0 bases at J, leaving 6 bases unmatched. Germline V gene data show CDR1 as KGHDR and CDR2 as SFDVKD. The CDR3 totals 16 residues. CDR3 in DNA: TGTGCCACCAGTGACCATCTAGCGGAGAGCACAGATACGCAGTATTTT. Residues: CATSDHLAESTDTQYF.

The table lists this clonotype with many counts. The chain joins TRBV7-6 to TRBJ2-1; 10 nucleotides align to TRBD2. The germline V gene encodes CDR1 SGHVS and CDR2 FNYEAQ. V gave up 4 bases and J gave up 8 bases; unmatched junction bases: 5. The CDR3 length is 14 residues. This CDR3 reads CASSSLAGADEQFF. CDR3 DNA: TGTGCCAGCAGCTCGCTAGCGGGAGCGGATGAGCAGTTCTTC.

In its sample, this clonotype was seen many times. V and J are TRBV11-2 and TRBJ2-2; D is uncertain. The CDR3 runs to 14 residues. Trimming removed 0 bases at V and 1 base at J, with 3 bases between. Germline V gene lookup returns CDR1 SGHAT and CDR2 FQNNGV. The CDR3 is CASSLERNTGELFF. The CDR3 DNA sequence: TGTGCCAGCAGCTTAGAACGGAACACCGGGGAGCTGTTTTTT.

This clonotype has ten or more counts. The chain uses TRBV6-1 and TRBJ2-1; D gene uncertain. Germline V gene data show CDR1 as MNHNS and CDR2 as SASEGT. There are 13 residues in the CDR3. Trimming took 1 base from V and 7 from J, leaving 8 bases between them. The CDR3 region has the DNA TGTGCCAGCAGTGAAGTAGGCGGTAATGAGCAGTTCTTC. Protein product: CASSEVGGNEQFF.

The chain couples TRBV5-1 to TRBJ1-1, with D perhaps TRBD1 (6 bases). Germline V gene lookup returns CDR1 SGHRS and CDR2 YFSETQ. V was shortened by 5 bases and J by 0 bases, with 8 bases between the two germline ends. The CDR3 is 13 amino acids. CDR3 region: CASSPGVNTEAFF. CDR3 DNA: TGCGCCAGCAGTCCAGGGGTGAACACTGAAGCTTTCTTT.

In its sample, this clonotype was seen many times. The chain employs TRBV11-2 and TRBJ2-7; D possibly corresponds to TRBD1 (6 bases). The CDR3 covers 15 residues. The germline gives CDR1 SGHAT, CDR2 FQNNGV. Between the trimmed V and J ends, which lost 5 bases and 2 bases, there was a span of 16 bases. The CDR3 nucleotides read TGTGCCAGCAGCACATTAAACAGGGACACCTACGAGCAGTACTTC. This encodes CASSTLNRDTYEQYF. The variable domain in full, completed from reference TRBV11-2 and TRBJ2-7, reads EAGVAQSPRYKIIEKRQSVAFWCNPISGHATLYWYQQILGQGPKLLIQFQNNGVVDDSQLPKDRFSAERLKGVDSTLKIQPAKLEDSAVYLCASSTLNRDTYEQYFGPGTRLTVT.

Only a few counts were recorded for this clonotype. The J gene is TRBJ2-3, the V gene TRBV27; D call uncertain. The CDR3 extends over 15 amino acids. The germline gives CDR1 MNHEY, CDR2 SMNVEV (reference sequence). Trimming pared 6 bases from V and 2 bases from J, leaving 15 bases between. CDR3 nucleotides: TGTGCCAGCAGATTAGAATTGGTTCTCACAGATACGCAGTATTTT. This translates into CASRLELVLTDTQYF.

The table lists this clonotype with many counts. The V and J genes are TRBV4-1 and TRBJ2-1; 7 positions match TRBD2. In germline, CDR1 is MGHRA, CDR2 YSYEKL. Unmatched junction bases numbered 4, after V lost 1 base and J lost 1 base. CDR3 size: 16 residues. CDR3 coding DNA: TGCGCCAGCAGCCAAGGGCTAGCGGAATCCTACAATGAGCAGTTCTTC. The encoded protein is CASSQGLAESYNEQFF.

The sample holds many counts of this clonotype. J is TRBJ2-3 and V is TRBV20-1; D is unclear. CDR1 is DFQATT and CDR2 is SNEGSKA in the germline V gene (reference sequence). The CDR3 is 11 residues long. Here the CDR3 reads CSAVVWDTQYF. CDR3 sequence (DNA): TGCAGCGCAGTGGTCTGGGATACGCAGTATTTT.

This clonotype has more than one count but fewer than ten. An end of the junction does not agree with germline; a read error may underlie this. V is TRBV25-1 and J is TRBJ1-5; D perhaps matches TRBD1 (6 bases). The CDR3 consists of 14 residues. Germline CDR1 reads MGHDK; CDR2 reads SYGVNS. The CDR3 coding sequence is TGTGCTAGCAGCACCGGGACAACTAATCAGCCCCAGCATTTT. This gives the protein CASSTGTTNQPQHF.